The entry that follows covers one T cell receptor beta chain sequence. Its antigen is not known. This entry is derived from a study of beta chain features in type 1 diabetes. Findings of the study overall: TCRB CDR3s were moderately but significantly shorter in Type 1 diabetes patients in all four CD4+ subsets.

CDR1 is SEHNR, CDR2 FQNEAQ, per germline (reference sequence). Trimming removed 5 bases at V and 15 bases at J, with 23 bases between. The CDR3 is 14 amino acids. The sequenced template was cDNA made from the entire isolated RNA. TCRdb keeps only in-frame clones here, not all; method: immunoSEQ multiplex PCR. Counted here are a few hundred thousand clones, about 13% occurring once; the ten biggest clones make up 0.015% to 0.02%. J is TRBJ2-1 and V is TRBV7-9; TRBD2 is a possible D gene (6 bases). Sequenced: naive CD4+ T cells from blood. This receptor was taken from a man younger than 45 with type 1 diabetes. CDR3 sequence: CASSQIGAGTQPFF. The CDR3 bases are TGTGCCAGCAGCCAAATCGGAGCGGGCACCCAGCCGTTCTTC.